This T cell receptor beta chain derives from a study of PD-L1 blockade in urothelial cancer. Across the whole study: Males with bladder-origin urothelial cancer constituted about 85% of the 29 patients. At 3 weeks after treatment start (second dose) and again at 6 weeks, blood was analyzed. Blood samples had a median of 141,255 T cells.

This CDR3 has 13 amino acids. CDR1 is MNHNS and CDR2 is SASEGT in the germline V gene. Trimming left V 0 bases short and J 3 bases short, with 6 bases between. Synthetic TCR analog templates were spiked into all PCRs individually. TCRdb's table, derived via immunoSEQ multiplex PCR, lists solely in-frame clones and lacks some. The data hold around 40,000 clones, with around 88% observed a single time. Documented time point: peripheral blood 6 weeks after treatment start. This specimen was PBMCs, taken around atezolizumab (anti-PD-L1) treatment. The clonotype originates from a man aged 55-75 years with urothelial cancer. The rearrangement links TRBV6-1 to TRBJ2-7; D ambiguous. CDR3 in DNA: TGTGCCAGCAGTGAAGCTCGAGGCTACGAGCAGTACTTC. Translating it yields CASSEARGYEQYF.